These 14 T cell receptor beta chains were sequenced from one sample in a study of cytomegalovirus exposure and HLA in healthy donors. Vbeta (60) and Jbeta (13) primers were used in the PCR. TCRdb's table, derived via immunoSEQ multiplex PCR, lists solely in-frame clones and lacks some. The sample records roughly 140,000 clones, about three quarters being singletons. The sample comprised PBMCs. These receptors originate from a man aged 18 to 30 in good health and CMV-seronegative.

This clone was seen a single time. The chain has TRBV11-3 and TRBJ2-3; TRBD2 aligns across 11 bases. CDR1 is SGHNT, CDR2 YENEEA, per germline. Unmatched junction bases numbered 7, after V lost 3 bases and J lost 5 bases. The CDR3 sequence is 16 residues long. The CDR3 bases are TGTGCCAGCAGCTTTGGGCTAGCGGGAGGAAGAGATACGCAGTATTTT. Protein: CASSFGLAGGRDTQYF.

The rearrangement joins TRBV5-1 to TRBJ2-1, with 11 bases matching TRBD2. Germline trimming cut 6 bases from V and 1 base from J; bases unmatched to any gene: 12. The CDR3 is made up of 18 amino acids. CDR1 and CDR2 (germline): SGHRS, YFSETQ. In nucleotides, the CDR3 is TGCGCCAGCAAAATTTACCCGGGACTAGCGGCTTCCTACAATGAGCAGTTCTTC. Translation gives CASKIYPGLAASYNEQFF. The complete variable domain, with remaining parts taken from reference TRBV5-1 and TRBJ2-1, reads KAGVTQTPRYLIKTRGQQVTLSCSPISGHRSVSWYQQTPGQGLQFLFEYFSETQRNKGNFPGRFSGRQFSNSRSEMNVSTLELGDSALYLCASKIYPGLAASYNEQFFGPGTRLTVL.

The rearrangement links TRBV28 to TRBJ2-7; the match to TRBD1 covers 9 bases. CDR3 length: 15 residues. Germline V gene data show CDR1 as MDHEN and CDR2 as SYDVKM. With V trimmed by 3 bases and J by 3 bases, 6 bases remained unmatched. CDR3 residues: CASSFPGQGRYEQYF. DNA of the CDR3: TGTGCCAGCAGTTTCCCCGGACAGGGGCGCTACGAGCAGTACTTC.

This clone was seen only once. The chain links TRBV4-3 to TRBJ2-5; 10 nucleotides match TRBD1. Judging by the DNA end, TRBJ2-7 fits better; the J call may be wrong. The CDR3 runs to 14 residues. CDR1 is LGHNA, CDR2 YSLEER, per germline. In nucleotides, the CDR3 is TGCGCCAGCAGCCCCGGACAGGGGGGATACGAGCAGTACTTC. It is translated as CASSPGQGGYEQYF.

The chain couples TRBV4-3 to TRBJ2-7; 13 bases are shared with TRBD2. Trimming cost V 1 base and J 0 bases; bases outside gene matches: 6. The CDR3 length is 18 residues. Per germline, CDR1 LGHNA and CDR2 YSLEER. CDR3 residues: CASSQGGRLAGGSYEQYF. CDR3 nucleotides: TGCGCCAGCAGCCAAGGGGGGAGACTAGCGGGAGGCTCCTACGAGCAGTACTTC.

The chain recombines TRBV4-1 with TRBJ2-5; D gene ambiguous. The J call is uncertain, as TRBJ2-7 better fits the DNA end. CDR1 is MGHRA, CDR2 YSYEKL, per germline. The CDR3 is 11 amino acids. The CDR3 nucleotides are TGCGCCAGCAGCTCCTCCTACGAGCAGTACTTC. Residues: CASSSSYEQYF.

The rearrangement joins TRBV19 to TRBJ1-5; D might be TRBD1 (5 bases). The ends were cut back, 4 bases at V and 4 bases at J, with 14 bases in the middle. Germline V gene data show CDR1 as LNHDA and CDR2 as SQIVND (reference sequence). The CDR3 spans 15 residues. The CDR3 DNA sequence: TGTGCCAGTAGTACCCAAACAGCAGGGAATCAGCCCCAGCATTTT. It codes for CASSTQTAGNQPQHF.

V usage is TRBV9 and J usage is TRBJ1-4, with no clear D. CDR1 and CDR2 from the germline V gene are SGDLS and YYNGEE. The CDR3 is made up of 13 amino acids. The V end was cut by 4 bases, the J end by 3 bases, with 7 bases between. CDR3 sequence (DNA): TGTGCCAGCAGCCCTCCCTCTAATGAAAAACTGTTTTTT. Amino acids: CASSPPSNEKLFF.

This chain uses TRBV5-1 with TRBJ2-1; 13 positions match TRBD2. Trimming removed 7 bases from V and 6 bases from J; junction bases left unmatched: 7. The length of the CDR3 is 15 residues. Germline lookup yields CDR1 SGHRS and CDR2 YFSETQ. For the CDR3, the DNA is TGCGCCAGCCGGACTAGCGGGAGTGGAACCAATGAGCAGTTCTTC. Residues: CASRTSGSGTNEQFF.

The chain couples TRBV30 to TRBJ2-5, with D uncertain. Trimming left V 2 bases short and J 7 bases short, with 11 bases between. This CDR3 is built from 12 residues. Germline CDR1 reads GTSNPN; CDR2 reads SVGIG (reference sequence). In DNA, the CDR3 is TGTGCCTGGAGTAATCCCCCCGGGACCCAGTACTTC. This codes for CAWSNPPGTQYF.

This clone was recorded a few times. V usage is TRBV27 and J usage is TRBJ1-5; 8 bases align to TRBD1. Germline CDR1 reads MNHEY; CDR2 reads SMNVEV (reference sequence). There are 12 residues in the CDR3. The V gene end was trimmed by 6 bases and the J gene end by 6 bases; junction bases not matched to a gene: 1. This CDR3 is CASRTGAQPQHF. In DNA form, the CDR3 reads TGTGCCAGCAGGACAGGGGCTCAGCCCCAGCATTTT.

The table lists this clone with a few counts. The chain recombines TRBV11-2 with TRBJ1-2; D is perhaps TRBD1 (5 bases). Germline CDR1 and CDR2: SGHAT and FQNNGV. Trimming removed 1 base from V and 6 bases from J, with 6 bases in between. The CDR3 runs 12 residues. The CDR3: CASSLGRDGYTF. In DNA form, the CDR3 reads TGTGCCAGCAGCTTAGGCAGGGATGGCTACACCTTC.

The sample holds a few counts of this clone. The V and J genes are TRBV5-4 and TRBJ1-1; a weak D match, TRBD1 (5 bases). Germline V gives CDR1 SGHNT, CDR2 YYREEE (reference sequence). V shed 3 bases and J shed 7 bases, with 10 bases lying between them. The CDR3 consists of 12 residues. The CDR3 reads CASSSDSFEAFF. Here the CDR3 DNA reads TGTGCCAGCAGCTCCGACAGCTTTGAAGCTTTCTTT.

This rearrangement joins TRBV7-2 to TRBJ2-1, with 7 bases aligning to TRBD2. This CDR3 spans 13 amino acids. V lost 3 bases to trimming and J lost 9 bases; unmatched junction nucleotides: 5. Germline V gives CDR1 SGHTA, CDR2 FQGNSA. CDR3 region: CASSFGTTGEQFF. CDR3 coding DNA: TGTGCCAGCAGCTTCGGGACTACAGGTGAGCAGTTCTTC.